This is a list of T cell receptor beta chains from one sample in a study of T cells in Graves' hyperthyroidism and ophthalmopathy. TCRdb analysed the multiplex PCR reads with MiXCR anew, one entry per CDR3 protein. Here the sample spans under 65,000 distinct CDR3 sequences, roughly half being singletons. The sequencing input was blood. Receptors originate from a woman aged 55 to 70 with Graves' ophthalmopathy. CDR3s include the opening cysteine and the closing phenylalanine or tryptophan. The D gene is left open where the match is weak. Clone sizes are given selectively: once, few, many, or a class where the clone is expanded.

v_call: TRBV5-5
d_call: .
clone_size: .
j_call: TRBJ1-1
cdr3_nt: TGTGCCAGCAGCCCAGGGATAGCGAACACTGAGGCTTTCTTT
cdr3_aa: CASSPGIANTEAFF

v_call: TRBV9
d_call: TRBD1
clone_size: many
j_call: TRBJ1-2
cdr3_nt: TGTGCCAGCAGCGTAGCCGGACAGGGGTTAGGGGGCTACACCTTC
cdr3_aa: CASSVAGQGLGGYTF

v_call: TRBV5-8
d_call: TRBD1
clone_size: many
j_call: TRBJ2-3
cdr3_nt: TGTGCCAGCAGGCCGGGACAGGACGTTGATACGCAGTATTTT
cdr3_aa: CASRPGQDVDTQYF

v_call: TRBV2
d_call: .
clone_size: once
j_call: TRBJ2-7
cdr3_nt: TGTGCCAGCAGATCTCCGTCAATACGAACTGGGGCCTACGAGCAGTACTTC
cdr3_aa: CASRSPSIRTGAYEQYF

v_call: TRBV27
d_call: TRBD2
clone_size: many
j_call: TRBJ2-1
cdr3_nt: TGTGCCAGCAGGGGCGGGACTAGCGGGAGTAATGAGCAGTTCTTC
cdr3_aa: CASRGGTSGSNEQFF

v_call: TRBV5-6
d_call: .
clone_size: many
j_call: TRBJ1-4
cdr3_nt: TGTGCCAGACAGGGTCAGGAAGAAAAACTGTTTTTT
cdr3_aa: CARQGQEEKLFF

v_call: TRBV28
d_call: TRBD1
clone_size: many
j_call: TRBJ1-1
cdr3_nt: TGTGCCAGCAGTTTATGGACAGGGTCGTTCACTGAAGCTTTCTTT
cdr3_aa: CASSLWTGSFTEAFF

v_call: TRBV19
d_call: .
clone_size: .
j_call: TRBJ2-3
cdr3_nt: TGTGCCATCGGACTTCCAGGGGCAGATACGCAGTATTTT
cdr3_aa: CAIGLPGADTQYF

v_call: TRBV15
d_call: .
clone_size: .
j_call: TRBJ2-1
cdr3_nt: TGTGCCACCAGCAGTGCTAGCGGGACAGGGTTCAATGAGCAGTTCTTC
cdr3_aa: CATSSASGTGFNEQFF

v_call: TRBV11-2
d_call: TRBD1
clone_size: many
j_call: TRBJ2-2
cdr3_nt: TGTGCCAGCAGCACGAACAGGGGCGGGGAGCTGTTTTTT
cdr3_aa: CASSTNRGGELFF

v_call: TRBV6-6
d_call: TRBD1
clone_size: .
j_call: TRBJ1-5
cdr3_nt: TGTGCCAGCAATGGTGTGGCGGTAACCTCTGACAGGGAGAATCAGCCCCAGCATTTT
cdr3_aa: CASNGVAVTSDRENQPQHF

v_call: TRBV25-1
d_call: .
clone_size: .
j_call: TRBJ2-1
cdr3_nt: TGTGCCAGCAGTGCTAGTAAGGGGTCGGCGGGCAATGAGCAGTTCTTC
cdr3_aa: CASSASKGSAGNEQFF

v_call: TRBV27
d_call: TRBD1
clone_size: many
j_call: TRBJ2-7
cdr3_nt: TGTGCCAGCAGTTTCCAGCCGGGACAGGGGGCTTACGAGCAGTACTTC
cdr3_aa: CASSFQPGQGAYEQYF

v_call: TRBV5-4
d_call: TRBD1
clone_size: .
j_call: TRBJ1-2
cdr3_nt: TGTGCCAGCAGCTTGTCCGGACAGGGATATGGCTACACCTTC
cdr3_aa: CASSLSGQGYGYTF

v_call: TRBV6-6
d_call: .
clone_size: .
j_call: TRBJ1-6
cdr3_nt: TGTGCCAGCTGTTACTTTAGCAGGGCAGAGGGTTCACCCCTCCACTTT
cdr3_aa: CASCYFSRAEGSPLHF

v_call: TRBV6-4
d_call: .
clone_size: few
j_call: TRBJ1-3
cdr3_nt: TGTGCCAGCACTGACAGGACAGCTGGAAACACCATATATTTT
cdr3_aa: CASTDRTAGNTIYF

v_call: TRBV20-1
d_call: TRBD1
clone_size: .
j_call: TRBJ2-7
cdr3_nt: TGCAGTGTCGAGGACAGGGTAAACTCCTACGAGCAGTACTTC
cdr3_aa: CSVEDRVNSYEQYF

v_call: TRBV28
d_call: .
clone_size: many
j_call: TRBJ2-3
cdr3_nt: TGTGCCAGCAGTTTGTTTGGATTCACAGATACGCAGTATTTT
cdr3_aa: CASSLFGFTDTQYF

v_call: TRBV19
d_call: TRBD1
clone_size: .
j_call: TRBJ2-5
cdr3_nt: TGTGCCAGTAAGAGCCTAGGACAGGGGGCGAATTTGGGGGAGACCCAGTACTTC
cdr3_aa: CASKSLGQGANLGETQYF

v_call: TRBV2
d_call: .
clone_size: few
j_call: TRBJ2-7
cdr3_nt: TGTGCCAGCAAGGGGGACTTTATCTACGAGCAGTACTTC
cdr3_aa: CASKGDFIYEQYF

v_call: TRBV19
d_call: TRBD1
clone_size: many
j_call: TRBJ2-2
cdr3_nt: TGTGCCAGTAGTAGGGACAGGCGCGGGGAGCTGTTTTTT
cdr3_aa: CASSRDRRGELFF

v_call: TRBV9
d_call: TRBD2
clone_size: once
j_call: TRBJ2-3
cdr3_nt: TGTGCCAGCAGCCCGAGTGGTCTAGCGGGGTCAGATACGCAGTATTTT
cdr3_aa: CASSPSGLAGSDTQYF

v_call: TRBV24-1
d_call: .
clone_size: .
j_call: TRBJ1-2
cdr3_nt: TGTGCCACCAGTGATTTAGCGGGAGGGGACTACAATGGCTACACCTTC
cdr3_aa: CATSDLAGGDYNGYTF